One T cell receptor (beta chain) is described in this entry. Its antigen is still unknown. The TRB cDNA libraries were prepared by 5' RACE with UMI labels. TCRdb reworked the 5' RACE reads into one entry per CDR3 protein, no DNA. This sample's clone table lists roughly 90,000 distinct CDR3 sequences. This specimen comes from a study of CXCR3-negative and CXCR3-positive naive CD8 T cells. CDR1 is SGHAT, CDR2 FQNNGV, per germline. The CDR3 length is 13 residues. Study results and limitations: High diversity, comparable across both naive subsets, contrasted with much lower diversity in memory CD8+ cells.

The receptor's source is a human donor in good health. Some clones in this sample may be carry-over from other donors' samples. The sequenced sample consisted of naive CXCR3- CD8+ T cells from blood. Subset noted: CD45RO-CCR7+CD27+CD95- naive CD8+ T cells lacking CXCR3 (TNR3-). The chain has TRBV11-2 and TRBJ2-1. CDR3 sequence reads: CASRSGSYNEQFF.